This TCR beta chain was documented in a study of blood T cell repertoires in COVID-19. V was shortened by 4 bases and J by 5 bases, with 11 bases between the two germline ends. The CDR3 extends over 13 amino acids. Adults between roughly 18 and 95 years of age took part from 24 US areas. Before being deemed recovered, Cohort 3 donors had two negative PCRs, clearance, or symptom resolution. Profiled with immunoSEQ multiplex PCR; TCRdb holds only in-frame clones, not every one. This sample has some 200,000 clones, with more than 65% found just once. This clonotype was obtained from a man aged 40-55 years who had recovered from COVID-19. V gene TRBV12-3 or TRBV12-4 combines with J gene TRBJ1-2, with no clear D. Material: PBMCs or T cells enriched from blood (not recorded which). Written as DNA, the CDR3 is TGTGCCAGCAGTTCAGTCATCTTTTATGGCTACACCTTC. Protein product: CASSSVIFYGYTF.